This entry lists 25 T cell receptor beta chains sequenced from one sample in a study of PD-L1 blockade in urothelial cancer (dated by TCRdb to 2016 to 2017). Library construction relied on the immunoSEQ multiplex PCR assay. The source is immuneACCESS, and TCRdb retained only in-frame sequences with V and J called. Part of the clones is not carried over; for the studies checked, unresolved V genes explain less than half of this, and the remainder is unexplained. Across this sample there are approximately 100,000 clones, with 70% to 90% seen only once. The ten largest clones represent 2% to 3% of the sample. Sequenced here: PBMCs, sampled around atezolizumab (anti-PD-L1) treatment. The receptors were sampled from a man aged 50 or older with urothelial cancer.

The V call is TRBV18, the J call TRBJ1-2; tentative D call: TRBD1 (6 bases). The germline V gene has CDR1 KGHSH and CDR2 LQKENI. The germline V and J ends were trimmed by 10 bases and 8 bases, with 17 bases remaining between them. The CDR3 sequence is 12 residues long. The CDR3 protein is CAILTGSKGYTF. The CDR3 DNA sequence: TGTGCCATTCTAACAGGGTCTAAAGGCTACACCTTC.

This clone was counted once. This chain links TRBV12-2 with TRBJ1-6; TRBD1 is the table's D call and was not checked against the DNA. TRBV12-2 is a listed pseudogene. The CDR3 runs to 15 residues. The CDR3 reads CASRLGRPPIQSLHF. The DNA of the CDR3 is TGTGCAAGTCGCTTAGGCCGCCCACCCATTCAGTCCCTCCACTTT.

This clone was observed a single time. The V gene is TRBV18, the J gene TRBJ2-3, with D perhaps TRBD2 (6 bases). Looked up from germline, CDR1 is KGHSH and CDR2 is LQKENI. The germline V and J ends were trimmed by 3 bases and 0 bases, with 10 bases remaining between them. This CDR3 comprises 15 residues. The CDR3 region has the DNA TGTGCCAGCTCACCCGGGAGAAAAAGCACAGATACGCAGTATTTT. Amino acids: CASSPGRKSTDTQYF.

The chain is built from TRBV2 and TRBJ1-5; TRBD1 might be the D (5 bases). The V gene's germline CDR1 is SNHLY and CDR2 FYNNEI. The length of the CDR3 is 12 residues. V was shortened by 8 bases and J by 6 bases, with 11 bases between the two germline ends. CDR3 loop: CASQGFGQPQHF. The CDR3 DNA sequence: TGTGCCAGCCAGGGATTTGGTCAGCCCCAGCATTTT.

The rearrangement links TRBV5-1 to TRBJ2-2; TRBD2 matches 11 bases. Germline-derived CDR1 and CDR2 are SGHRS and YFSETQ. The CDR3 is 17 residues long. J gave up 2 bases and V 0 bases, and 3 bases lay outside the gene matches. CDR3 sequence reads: CASSLGLAGLNTGELFF. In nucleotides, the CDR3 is TGCGCCAGCAGCTTGGGACTAGCGGGGCTAAACACCGGGGAGCTGTTTTTT.

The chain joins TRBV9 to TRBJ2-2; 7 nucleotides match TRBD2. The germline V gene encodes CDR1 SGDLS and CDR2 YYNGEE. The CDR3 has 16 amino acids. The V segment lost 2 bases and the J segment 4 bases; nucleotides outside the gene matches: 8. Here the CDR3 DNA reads TGTGCCAGCAGCGTTTCTTGGGAGGGTCGCACCGGGGAGCTGTTTTTT. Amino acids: CASSVSWEGRTGELFF.

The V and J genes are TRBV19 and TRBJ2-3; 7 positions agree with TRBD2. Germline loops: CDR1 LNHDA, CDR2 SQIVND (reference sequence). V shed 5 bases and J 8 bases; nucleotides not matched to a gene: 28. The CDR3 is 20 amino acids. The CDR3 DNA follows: TGTGCCAGTAGTGCAACCCTCACCCTCTCCGGGCGGGAGAATGGGGTTACGCAGTATTTT. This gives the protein CASSATLTLSGRENGVTQYF.

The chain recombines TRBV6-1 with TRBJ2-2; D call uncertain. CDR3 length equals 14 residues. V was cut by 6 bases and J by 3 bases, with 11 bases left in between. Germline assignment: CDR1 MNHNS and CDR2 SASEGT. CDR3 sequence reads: CASRDGSYTGELFF. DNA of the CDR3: TGTGCCAGCAGAGACGGGTCCTACACCGGGGAGCTGTTTTTT.

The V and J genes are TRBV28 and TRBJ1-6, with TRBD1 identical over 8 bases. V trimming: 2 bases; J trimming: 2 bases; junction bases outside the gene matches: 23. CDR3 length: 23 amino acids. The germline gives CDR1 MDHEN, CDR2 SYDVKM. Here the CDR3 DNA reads TGTGCCAGCAGTTTAACGCCGAAGACAGGGGCGAGTAAATTTACTACCTATAATTCACCCCTCCACTTT. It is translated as CASSLTPKTGASKFTTYNSPLHF. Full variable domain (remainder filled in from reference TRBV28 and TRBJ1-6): DVKVTQSSRYLVKRTGEKVFLECVQDMDHENMFWYRQDPGLGLRLIYFSYDVKMKEKGDIPEGYSVSREKKERFSLILESASTNQTSMYLCASSLTPKTGASKFTTYNSPLHFGNGTRLTVT.

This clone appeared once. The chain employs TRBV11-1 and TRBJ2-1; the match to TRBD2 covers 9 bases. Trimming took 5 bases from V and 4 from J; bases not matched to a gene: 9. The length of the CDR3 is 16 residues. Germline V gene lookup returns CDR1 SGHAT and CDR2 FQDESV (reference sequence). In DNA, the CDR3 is TGTGCCAGCAGCCCGAACCGACTAGCGGCTTACAATGAGCAGTTCTTC. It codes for CASSPNRLAAYNEQFF.

CDR3 DNA: TGTGCCAGCAGCTATCGGACAGTCGGATTCACCGGGGAGCTGTTTTTT. Its protein is CASSYRTVGFTGELFF. The chain employs TRBV7-2 and TRBJ2-2; D perhaps matches TRBD1 (6 bases). This CDR3 has 16 residues. Germline CDR1 and CDR2: SGHTA and FQGNSA. With 4 bases removed from V and 4 bases from J, the gap between germline ends came to 16 bases.

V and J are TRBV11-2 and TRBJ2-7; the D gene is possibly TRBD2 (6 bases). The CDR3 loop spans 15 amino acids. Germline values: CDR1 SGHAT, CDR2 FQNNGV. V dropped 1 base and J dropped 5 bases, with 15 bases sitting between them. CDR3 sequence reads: CASSLVARGSDEQYF. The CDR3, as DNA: TGTGCCAGCAGCTTAGTGGCGCGGGGCAGCGACGAGCAGTACTTC.

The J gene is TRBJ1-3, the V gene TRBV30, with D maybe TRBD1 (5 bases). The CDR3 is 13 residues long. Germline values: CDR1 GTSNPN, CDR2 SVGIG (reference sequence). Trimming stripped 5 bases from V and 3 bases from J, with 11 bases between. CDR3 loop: CAWGPGLGNTIYF. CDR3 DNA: TGTGCCTGGGGCCCGGGACTTGGAAACACCATATATTTT.

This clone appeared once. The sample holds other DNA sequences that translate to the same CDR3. The CDR3 loop reads CASSGESYEQYF. Written as DNA, the CDR3 is TGTGCCAGCAGCGGGGAATCCTACGAGCAGTACTTC. The chain carries TRBV2 and TRBJ2-7; possible D gene TRBD2, 5 bases. The CDR3 totals 12 residues. CDR1 is SNHLY, CDR2 FYNNEI, per germline. Trimming took 6 bases from V and 1 from J, leaving 7 bases between them.

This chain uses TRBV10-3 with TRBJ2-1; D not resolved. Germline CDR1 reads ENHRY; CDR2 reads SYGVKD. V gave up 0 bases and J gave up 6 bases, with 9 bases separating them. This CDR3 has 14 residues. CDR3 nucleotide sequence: TGTGCCATCAGTGAGTCAAGTAATAGCAATGAGCAGTTCTTC. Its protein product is CAISESSNSNEQFF.

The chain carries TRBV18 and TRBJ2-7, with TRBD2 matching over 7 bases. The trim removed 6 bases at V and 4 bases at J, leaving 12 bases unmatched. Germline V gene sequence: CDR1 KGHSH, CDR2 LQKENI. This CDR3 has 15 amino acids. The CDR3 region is CASSSGPPGGYEQYF. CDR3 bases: TGTGCCAGCTCCTCAGGACCTCCGGGAGGATACGAGCAGTACTTC.

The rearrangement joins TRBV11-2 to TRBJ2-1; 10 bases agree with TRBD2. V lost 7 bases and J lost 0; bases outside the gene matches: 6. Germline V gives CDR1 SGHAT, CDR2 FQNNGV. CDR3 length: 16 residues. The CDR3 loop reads CASTRTSGTSYNEQFF. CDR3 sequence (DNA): TGTGCCAGCACCCGGACTAGCGGAACCTCCTACAATGAGCAGTTCTTC.

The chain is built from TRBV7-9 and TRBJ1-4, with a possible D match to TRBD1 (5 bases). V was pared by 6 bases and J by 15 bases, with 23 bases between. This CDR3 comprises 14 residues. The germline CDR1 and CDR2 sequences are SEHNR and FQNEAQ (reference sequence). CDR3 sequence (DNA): TGTGCCAGCAGTCTAGTAGGGGTTGGCCACGCGATGTTTTTT. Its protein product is CASSLVGVGHAMFF.

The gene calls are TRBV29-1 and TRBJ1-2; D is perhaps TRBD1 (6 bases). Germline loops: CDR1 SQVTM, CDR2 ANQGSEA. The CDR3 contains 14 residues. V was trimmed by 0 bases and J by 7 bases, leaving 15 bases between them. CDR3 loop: CSVEEQTGLRGYTF. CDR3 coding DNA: TGCAGCGTTGAAGAACAAACAGGGCTTCGTGGCTACACCTTC.

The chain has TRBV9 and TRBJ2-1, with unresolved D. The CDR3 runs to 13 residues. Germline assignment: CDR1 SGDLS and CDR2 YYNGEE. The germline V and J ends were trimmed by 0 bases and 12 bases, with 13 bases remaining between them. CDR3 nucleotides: TGTGCCAGCAGCGTAGTTTCAAGCATGGTGCAGTTCTTC. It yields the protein CASSVVSSMVQFF.

The CDR3, as DNA: TGTGCCAGCAGTCCACAGGGTAATCAGCCCCAGCATTTT. Protein product: CASSPQGNQPQHF. The rearrangement uses TRBV2 and TRBJ1-5; D is possibly TRBD1 (6 bases). The CDR3 extends over 13 amino acids. V dropped 5 bases and J dropped 4 bases, with 9 bases sitting between them. The germline V gene encodes CDR1 SNHLY and CDR2 FYNNEI.

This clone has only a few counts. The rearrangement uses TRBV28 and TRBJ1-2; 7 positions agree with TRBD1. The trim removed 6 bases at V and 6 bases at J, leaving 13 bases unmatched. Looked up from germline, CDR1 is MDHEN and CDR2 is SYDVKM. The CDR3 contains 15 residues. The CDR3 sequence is CASSRRFEGADGYTF. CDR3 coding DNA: TGTGCCAGCAGCCGCCGGTTCGAGGGGGCGGATGGCTACACCTTC.

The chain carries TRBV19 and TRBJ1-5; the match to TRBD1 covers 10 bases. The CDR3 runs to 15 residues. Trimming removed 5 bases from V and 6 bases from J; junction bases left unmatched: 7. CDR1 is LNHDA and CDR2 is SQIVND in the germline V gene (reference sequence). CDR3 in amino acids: CASSLTGGWGQPQHF. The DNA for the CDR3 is TGTGCCAGTAGTCTGACAGGGGGCTGGGGTCAGCCCCAGCATTTT. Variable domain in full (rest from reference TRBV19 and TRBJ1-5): DGGITQSPKYLFRKEGQNVTLSCEQNLNHDAMYWYRQDPGQGLRLIYYSQIVNDFQKGDIAEGYSVSREKKESFPLTVTSAQKNPTAFYLCASSLTGGWGQPQHFGDGTRLSIL.

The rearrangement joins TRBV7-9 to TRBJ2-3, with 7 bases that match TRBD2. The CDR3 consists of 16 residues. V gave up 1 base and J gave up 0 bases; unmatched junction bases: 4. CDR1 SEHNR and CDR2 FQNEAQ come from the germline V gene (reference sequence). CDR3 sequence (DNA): TGTGCCAGCAGCTTAGGGTCTAGCGGAAGCACAGATACGCAGTATTTT. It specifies CASSLGSSGSTDTQYF.

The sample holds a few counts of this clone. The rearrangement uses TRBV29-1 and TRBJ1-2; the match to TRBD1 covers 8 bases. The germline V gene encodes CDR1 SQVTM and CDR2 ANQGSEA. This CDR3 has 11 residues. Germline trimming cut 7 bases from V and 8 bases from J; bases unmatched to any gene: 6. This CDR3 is CSAWTGWGYTF. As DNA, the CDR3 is TGCAGCGCATGGACAGGGTGGGGCTACACCTTC.